This TCR beta chain came from a study of blood T cell repertoires in COVID-19 (dated by TCRdb to 2018 to 2021). About the full investigation: The collaborator samples originated in the United States, Italy and Spain and spanned the acute and convalescent phases of COVID-19. The sample metadata nearly always contained a de-identified subject ID, COVID-19 status, age in years and sex. Subjects who had been exposed to COVID-19, were actively infected with it, or had recovered from it provided the deeply sampled blood TCRbeta repertoires that made up the dataset. The material from the prospective study consisted of cDNA or gDNA derived from T cells, B-cell-depleted T cells, or PBMCs. A freely available public database, intended as a resource for researchers studying the immune response to SARS-CoV-2, is where the repertoires were released. Where HLA class I and class II types were available, the types were taken from metadata supplied by the sample provider, not from assay-based typing. Samples were obtained from the ongoing ImmuneRACE study (first 160 participants) and from 950 to 1,500 subjects provided by 6 global collaborators. Results the study describes overall, beyond this receptor: The quantity of clinical and demographic metadata differed by source and by participant and was supplied without curation.

The collaborating institutions used their own protocols to collect whole blood in K2EDTA tubes. For TCRbeta analysis, collaborator samples were shipped as frozen whole blood, as isolated PBMCs, or as DNA extracted from either sample type. TCRbeta CDR3 regions were amplified from genomic DNA using the immunoSEQ Assay, a bias-controlled multiplex PCR. The original pipeline was this. The number of nucleated cells in each sample was estimated by amplification of reference gene primers within the assay. Sequence reads were collapsed and filtered to measure the absolute abundance of every unique TCRbeta CDR3 rearrangement. For each sample, productive Simpson clonality was calculated by taking the square root of Simpson's diversity index across productive rearrangements. TCRdb took this table from immuneACCESS and kept in-frame rearrangements with V and J called. Such tables lack part of the clones; where checked against another copy, unresolved V genes explain under half of the gap, and the rest is unexplained. V and J calls plus clone size are reproduced from that table; the DNA served to infer D and trimming. Within this sample are over 150,000 clones, with about 83% of them counted one time only. 8% to 9.5% of the sample goes to the ten largest clones.

On this clone: Its recognized antigen is unknown. Within one base of it there is no much larger clone, and no base qualities were kept.

CDR1 and CDR2 are drawn from the germline V gene: MNHEY, SVGAGI. V is shortened by 2 bases, J by 9 bases, and the region joining them spans 14 bases. The CDR3, cysteine through phenylalanine, is 14 amino acids long. Only the CDR3 DNA is retained, 42 bases long and in frame from the first base. The sample comprised peripheral blood. Here the chain combines TRBV6-5 and TRBJ2-1; no D gene can be assigned with confidence. This clonotype was sampled from a man aged 60 to 69 with acute or convalescent COVID-19. The CDR3 amino acid sequence is: CASSYVNLVGEQFF. The DNA reads TGTGCCAGCAGTTACGTTAATCTAGTTGGTGAGCAGTTCTTC.